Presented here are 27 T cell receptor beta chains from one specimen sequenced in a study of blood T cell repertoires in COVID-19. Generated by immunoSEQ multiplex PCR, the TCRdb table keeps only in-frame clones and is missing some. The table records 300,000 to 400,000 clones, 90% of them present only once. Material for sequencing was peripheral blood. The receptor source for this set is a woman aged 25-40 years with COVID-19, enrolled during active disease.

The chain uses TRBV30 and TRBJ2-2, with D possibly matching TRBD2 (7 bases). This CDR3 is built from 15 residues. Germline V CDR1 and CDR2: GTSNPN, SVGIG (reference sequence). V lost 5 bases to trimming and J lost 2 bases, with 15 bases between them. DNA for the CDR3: TGTGCCTGGTTCGGGGGGCTCCTAAACACCGGGGAGCTGTTTTTT. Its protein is CAWFGGLLNTGELFF. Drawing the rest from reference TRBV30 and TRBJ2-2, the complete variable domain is SQTIHQWPATLVQPVGSPLSLECTVEGTSNPNLYWYRQAAGRGLQLLFYSVGIGQISSEVPQNLSASRPQDRQFILSSKKLLLSDSGFYLCAWFGGLLNTGELFFGEGSRLTVL.

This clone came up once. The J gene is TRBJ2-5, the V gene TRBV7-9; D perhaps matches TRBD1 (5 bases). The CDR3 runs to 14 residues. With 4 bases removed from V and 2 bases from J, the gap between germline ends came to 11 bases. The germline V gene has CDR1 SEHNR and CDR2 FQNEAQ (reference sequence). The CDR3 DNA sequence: TGTGCCAGCAGCTCTGGGGCAACACAAGAGACCCAGTACTTC. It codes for CASSSGATQETQYF. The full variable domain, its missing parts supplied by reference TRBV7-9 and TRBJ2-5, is DTGVSQNPRHKITKRGQNVTFRCDPISEHNRLYWYRQTLGQGPEFLTYFQNEAQLEKSRLLSDRFSAERPKGSFSTLEIQRTEQGDSAMYLCASSSGATQETQYFGPGTRLLVL.

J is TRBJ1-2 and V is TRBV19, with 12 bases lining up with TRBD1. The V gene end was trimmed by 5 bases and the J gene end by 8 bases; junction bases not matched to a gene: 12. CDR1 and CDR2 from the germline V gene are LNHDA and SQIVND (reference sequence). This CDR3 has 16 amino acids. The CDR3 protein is CASSPETGTGGRGYTF. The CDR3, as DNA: TGTGCCAGTAGTCCCGAGACCGGGACAGGGGGCCGGGGCTACACCTTC. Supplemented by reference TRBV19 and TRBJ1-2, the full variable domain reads DGGITQSPKYLFRKEGQNVTLSCEQNLNHDAMYWYRQDPGQGLRLIYYSQIVNDFQKGDIAEGYSVSREKKESFPLTVTSAQKNPTAFYLCASSPETGTGGRGYTFGSGTRLTVV.

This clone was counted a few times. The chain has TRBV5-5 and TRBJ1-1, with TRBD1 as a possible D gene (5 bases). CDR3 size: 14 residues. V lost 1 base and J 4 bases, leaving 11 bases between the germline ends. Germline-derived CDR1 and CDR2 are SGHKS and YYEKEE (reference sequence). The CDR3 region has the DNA TGTGCCAGCAGCTTGAGGCGGGGGACCACTGAAGCTTTCTTT. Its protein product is CASSLRRGTTEAFF.

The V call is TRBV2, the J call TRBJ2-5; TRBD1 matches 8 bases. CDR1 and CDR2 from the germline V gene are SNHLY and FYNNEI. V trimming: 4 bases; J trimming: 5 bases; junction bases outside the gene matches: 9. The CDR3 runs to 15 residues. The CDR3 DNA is TGTGCCAGCAGTGGGGGGACAGGTTTATTGGAGACCCAGTACTTC. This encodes CASSGGTGLLETQYF.

The chain's CDR3 is CASSLGTKGLRRAGTEAFF. The CDR3 nucleotides are TGTGCCAGCAGCTTAGGGACTAAGGGCTTAAGGAGGGCGGGCACTGAAGCTTTCTTT. The J gene is TRBJ1-1, the V gene TRBV11-3, with D unresolved. The V gene's germline CDR1 is SGHNT and CDR2 YENEEA. V shed 1 base and J shed 4 bases, with 25 bases lying between them. The CDR3 length is 19 residues. Variable domain in full (rest from reference TRBV11-3 and TRBJ1-1): EAGVVQSPRYKIIEKKQPVAFWCNPISGHNTLYWYLQNLGQGPELLIRYENEEAVDDSQLPKDRFSAERLKGVDSTLKIQPAELGDSAVYLCASSLGTKGLRRAGTEAFFGQGTRLTVV.

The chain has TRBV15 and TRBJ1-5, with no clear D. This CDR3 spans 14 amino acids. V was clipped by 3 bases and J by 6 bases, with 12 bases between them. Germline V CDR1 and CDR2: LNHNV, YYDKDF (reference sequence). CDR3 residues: CATSSLGSSQPQHF. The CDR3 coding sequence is TGTGCCACCAGCAGTCTCGGGTCCTCTCAGCCCCAGCATTTT.

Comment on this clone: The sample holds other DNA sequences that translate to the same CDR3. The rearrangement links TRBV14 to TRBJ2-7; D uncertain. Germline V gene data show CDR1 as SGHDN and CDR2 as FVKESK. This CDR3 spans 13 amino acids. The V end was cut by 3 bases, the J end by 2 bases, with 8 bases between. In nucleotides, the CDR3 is TGTGCCAGCAGCCAGAGCGTGACCTACGAGCAGTACTTC. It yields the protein CASSQSVTYEQYF.

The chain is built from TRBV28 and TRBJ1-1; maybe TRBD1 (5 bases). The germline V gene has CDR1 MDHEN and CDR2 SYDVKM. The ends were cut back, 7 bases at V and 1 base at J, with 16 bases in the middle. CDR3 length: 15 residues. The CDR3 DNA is TGTGCCAGCACCAATCCAGGGCAGAGGAACACTGAAGCTTTCTTT. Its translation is CASTNPGQRNTEAFF.

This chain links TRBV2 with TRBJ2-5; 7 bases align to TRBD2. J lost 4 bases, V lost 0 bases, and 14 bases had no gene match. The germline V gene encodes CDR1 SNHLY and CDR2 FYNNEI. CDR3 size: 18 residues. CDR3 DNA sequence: TGTGCCAGCAGTGAAGCGCTCCTAGCGGCCTCTACCAGAGAGACCCAGTACTTC. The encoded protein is CASSEALLAASTRETQYF.

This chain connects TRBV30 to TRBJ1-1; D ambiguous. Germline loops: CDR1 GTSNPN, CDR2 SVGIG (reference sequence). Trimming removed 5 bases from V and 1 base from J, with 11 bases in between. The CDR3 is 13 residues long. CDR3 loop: CAWSPGENTEAFF. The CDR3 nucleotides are TGTGCCTGGTCGCCTGGAGAGAACACTGAAGCTTTCTTT.

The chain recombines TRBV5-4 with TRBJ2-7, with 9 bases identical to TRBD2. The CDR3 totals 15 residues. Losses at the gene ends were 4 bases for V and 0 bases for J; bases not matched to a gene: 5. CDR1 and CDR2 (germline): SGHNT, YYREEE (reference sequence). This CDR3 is CASSPREGSSYEQYF. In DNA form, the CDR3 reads TGTGCCAGCAGCCCGCGGGAGGGTTCCTCCTACGAGCAGTACTTC.

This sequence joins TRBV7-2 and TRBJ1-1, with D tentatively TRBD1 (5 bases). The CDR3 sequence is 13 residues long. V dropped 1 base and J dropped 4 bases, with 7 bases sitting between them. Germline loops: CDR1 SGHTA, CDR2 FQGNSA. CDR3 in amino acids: CASSLGGGTEAFF. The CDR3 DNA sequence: TGTGCCAGCAGCTTAGGGGGGGGCACTGAAGCTTTCTTT.

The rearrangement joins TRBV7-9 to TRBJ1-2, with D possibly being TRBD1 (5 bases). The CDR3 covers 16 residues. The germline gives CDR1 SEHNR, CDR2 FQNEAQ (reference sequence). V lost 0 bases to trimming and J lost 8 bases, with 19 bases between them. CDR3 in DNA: TGTGCCAGCAGCTTAGCCTTAGCAGGTGCCGGGGGAGGCTACACCTTC. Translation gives CASSLALAGAGGGYTF.

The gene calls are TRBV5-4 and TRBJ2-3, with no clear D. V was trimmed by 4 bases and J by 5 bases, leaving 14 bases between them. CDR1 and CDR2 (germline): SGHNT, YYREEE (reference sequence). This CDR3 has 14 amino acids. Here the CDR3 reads CASSHPLAQDTQYF. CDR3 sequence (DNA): TGTGCCAGCAGCCACCCCTTAGCCCAAGATACGCAGTATTTT.

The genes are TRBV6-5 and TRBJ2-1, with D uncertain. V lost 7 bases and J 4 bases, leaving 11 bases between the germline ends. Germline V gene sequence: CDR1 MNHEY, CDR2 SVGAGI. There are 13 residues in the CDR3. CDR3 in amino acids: CASNFQLYNEQFF. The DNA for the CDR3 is TGTGCCAGCAATTTCCAGTTATACAATGAGCAGTTCTTC.

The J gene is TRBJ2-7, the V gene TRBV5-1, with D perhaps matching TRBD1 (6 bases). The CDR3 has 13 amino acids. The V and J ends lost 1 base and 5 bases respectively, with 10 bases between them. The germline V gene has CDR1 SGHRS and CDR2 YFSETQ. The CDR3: CASSLTGSHEQYF. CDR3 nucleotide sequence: TGCGCCAGCAGCTTGACAGGGTCCCACGAGCAGTACTTC.

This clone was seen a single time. The CDR3 loop is CASSLTLQLPNIGELFF. The CDR3 coding sequence is TGTGCCAGCAGTTTAACCTTACAGCTACCTAATATCGGGGAGCTGTTTTTT. The J gene is TRBJ2-2, the V gene TRBV27; D is unclear. The CDR3 is 17 residues long. V was cut by 2 bases and J by 7 bases, with 20 bases left in between. Germline CDR1 and CDR2: MNHEY and SMNVEV (reference sequence).

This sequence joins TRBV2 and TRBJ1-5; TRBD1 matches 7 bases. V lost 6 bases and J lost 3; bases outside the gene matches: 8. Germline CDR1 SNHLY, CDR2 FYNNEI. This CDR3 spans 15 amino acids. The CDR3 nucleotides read TGTGCCAGCAGCTCCGGACAGGTATCCAATCAGCCCCAGCATTTT. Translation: CASSSGQVSNQPQHF.

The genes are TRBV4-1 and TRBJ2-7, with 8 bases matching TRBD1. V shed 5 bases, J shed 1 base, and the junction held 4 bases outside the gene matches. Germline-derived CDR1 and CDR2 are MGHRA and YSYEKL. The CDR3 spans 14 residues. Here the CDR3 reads CASSYGQGSYEQYF. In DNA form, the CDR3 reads TGCGCCAGCAGCTACGGACAGGGATCCTACGAGCAGTACTTC.

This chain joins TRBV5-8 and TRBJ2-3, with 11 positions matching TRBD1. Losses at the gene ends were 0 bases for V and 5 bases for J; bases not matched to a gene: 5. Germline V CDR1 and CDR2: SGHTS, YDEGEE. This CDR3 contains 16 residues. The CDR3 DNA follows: TGTGCCAGCAGCTTGGCCGGACAGGGGGCGGTAGATACGCAGTATTTT. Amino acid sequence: CASSLAGQGAVDTQYF.

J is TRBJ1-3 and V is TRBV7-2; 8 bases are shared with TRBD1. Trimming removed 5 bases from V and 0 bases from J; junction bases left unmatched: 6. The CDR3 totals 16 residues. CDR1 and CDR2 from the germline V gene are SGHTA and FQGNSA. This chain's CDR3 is CASSPDRASSGNTIYF. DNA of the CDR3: TGTGCCAGCAGCCCGGACAGGGCAAGCTCTGGAAACACCATATATTTT.

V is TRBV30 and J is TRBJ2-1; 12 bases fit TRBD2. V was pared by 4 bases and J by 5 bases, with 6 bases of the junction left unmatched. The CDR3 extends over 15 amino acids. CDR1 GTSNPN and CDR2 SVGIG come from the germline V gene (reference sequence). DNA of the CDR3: TGTGCCTGGACCAAACTAGCGGGGGGACACAATGAGCAGTTCTTC. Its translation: CAWTKLAGGHNEQFF.

The CDR3 DNA reads TGTGCCAGCAGTGAACCTACCGGACGGACAACTTATAGCAATCAGCCCCAGCATTTT. Translated, it gives CASSEPTGRTTYSNQPQHF. The chain combines TRBV6-1 with TRBJ1-5; D is perhaps TRBD1 (5 bases). V was pared by 2 bases and J by 0 bases, with 20 bases between. The CDR3 contains 19 residues. Germline V gene sequence: CDR1 MNHNS, CDR2 SASEGT.

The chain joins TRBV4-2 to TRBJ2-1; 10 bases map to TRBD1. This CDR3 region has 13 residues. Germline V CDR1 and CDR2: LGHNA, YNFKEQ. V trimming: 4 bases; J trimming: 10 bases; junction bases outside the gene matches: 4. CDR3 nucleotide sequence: TGTGCCAGCAGCCGGGACAGGGGTGACGAGCAGTTCTTC. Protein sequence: CASSRDRGDEQFF.

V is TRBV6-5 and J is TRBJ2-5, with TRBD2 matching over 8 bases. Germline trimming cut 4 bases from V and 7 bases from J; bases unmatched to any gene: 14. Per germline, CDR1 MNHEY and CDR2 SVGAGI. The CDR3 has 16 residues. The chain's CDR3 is CASSSEAGAFMGTQYF. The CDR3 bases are TGTGCCAGCAGTTCAGAAGCGGGAGCCTTTATGGGGACCCAGTACTTC.

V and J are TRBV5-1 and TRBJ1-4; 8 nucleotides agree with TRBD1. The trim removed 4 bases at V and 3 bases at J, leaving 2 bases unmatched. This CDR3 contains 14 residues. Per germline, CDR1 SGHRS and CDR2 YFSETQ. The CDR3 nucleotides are TGCGCCAGCAGCCCACAGGGGGCTAATGAAAAACTGTTTTTT. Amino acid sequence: CASSPQGANEKLFF.